This T cell receptor beta chain was captured in a study of T cell repertoires in cytomegalovirus infection. The germline V gene has CDR1 SNHLY and CDR2 FYNNEI. The CDR3 totals 16 residues. With V trimmed by 0 bases and J by 10 bases, 9 bases remained unmatched. MiXCR, applied by TCRdb to the reads, yields one record per CDR3 protein. This sample has over 100,000 distinct CDR3 sequences, with about 17% found just once. Sequencing used PBMCs. V and J are TRBV2 and TRBJ2-1; TRBD2 matches 10 bases. The TCR comes from a human donor in good health (CMV status not recorded). Some clones in this sample may be carry-over from other donors' samples. In nucleotides, the CDR3 is TGTGCCAGCAGTGAAGCGAGGAGCGGGGGGGCCAGAGAGCAGTTCTTC. This sequence encodes CASSEARSGGAREQFF. Filled out from reference TRBV2 and TRBJ2-1, the complete variable domain reads EPEVTQTPSHQVTQMGQEVILRCVPISNHLYFYWYRQILGQKVEFLVSFYNNEISEKSEIFDDQFSVERPDGSNFTLKIRSTKLEDSAMYFCASSEARSGGAREQFFGPGTRLTVL.